The clone carrying this T cell receptor beta chain was counted many times. Its antigen remains unknown. TCRdb passed the reads through MiXCR, listing each CDR3 protein once. The profile shows about 46,000 distinct CDR3 sequences, around 20% of them singletons. The sample is drawn from a study of T cell repertoires in cytomegalovirus infection. Study-level background: Matching HLA type, along with CMV infection, was indicated by public TCR beta signatures. The study, taken as a whole, reports: Using cumulative public TCR beta family frequency, the authors identified those who carried CMV together with the relevant HLA. HLA-C-restricted CMV clonotypes gave the most frequent clonotype in two of eight donors.

Sequenced sample: PBMCs, sequenced either directly or after in vitro stimulation (not recorded which). The sequence was obtained from a human donor in good health (CMV status not recorded). Some clones in this sample may be carry-over from other donors' samples.

The CDR3 region has the DNA TGTGCCAGCAGTTTCTTCAGGCAGACCCAGTACTTC. Protein: CASSFFRQTQYF. The J gene is TRBJ2-5, the V gene TRBV12-3 or TRBV12-4, with D unresolved. The CDR3 has 12 residues. The V and J ends lost 3 bases and 6 bases respectively, with 8 bases between them.